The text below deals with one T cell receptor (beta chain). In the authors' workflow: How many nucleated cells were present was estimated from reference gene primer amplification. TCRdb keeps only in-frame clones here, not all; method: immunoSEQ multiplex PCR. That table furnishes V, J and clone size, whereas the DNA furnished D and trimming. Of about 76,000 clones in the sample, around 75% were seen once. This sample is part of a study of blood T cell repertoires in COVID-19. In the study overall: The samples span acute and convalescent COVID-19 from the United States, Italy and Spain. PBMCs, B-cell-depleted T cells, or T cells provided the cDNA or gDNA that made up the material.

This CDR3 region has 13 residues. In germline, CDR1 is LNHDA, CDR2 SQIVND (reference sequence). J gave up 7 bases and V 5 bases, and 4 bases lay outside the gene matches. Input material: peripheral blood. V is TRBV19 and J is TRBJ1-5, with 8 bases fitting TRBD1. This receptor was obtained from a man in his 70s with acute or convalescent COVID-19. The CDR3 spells CASSGTGRQPQHF. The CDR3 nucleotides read TGTGCCAGTAGTGGGACAGGAAGGCAGCCCCAGCATTTT.